The sequence of this T cell receptor (beta chain) was determined in a study of post-analysis software for immune sequencing data. Unique-molecular-identifier-tagged TCR beta cDNA libraries were used. Each CDR3 protein gets one entry after TCRdb re-called the PCR reads with MiXCR. Here the sample spans hundreds of thousands of distinct CDR3 sequences, about 27% being singletons. Study-wide results and limits: Patients with multiple sclerosis recorded significantly lower normalized Chao1 diversity than controls, the study found. Comparison of patients with controls showed a handful of TRBV segments more frequent in patients, TRBV5-6, TRBV5-1 and TRBV20-1 among them.

This clonotype was recorded a few times. Its antigen is unknown. The length of the CDR3 is 12 residues. Trimming removed 10 bases at V and 9 bases at J, with 16 bases between. The chain has TRBV12-3 or TRBV12-4 and TRBJ2-1; D unresolved. Input material: blood. This receptor was taken from a girl aged 10-17 years with multiple sclerosis. The CDR3 bases are TGTGCCAACAGCCGGGTAGGCATTGAGCAGTTCTTC. Residues: CANSRVGIEQFF.